Listed below are T cell receptor beta chains from one sample, sequenced in a study of blood T cell repertoires in COVID-19. Profiled with immunoSEQ multiplex PCR; TCRdb holds only in-frame clones, not every one. Of approximately 73,000 clones in the sample, roughly 86% were seen once. What was sequenced was peripheral blood. These receptors were collected from a woman aged 55-75 years with acute or convalescent COVID-19. The CDR3 runs from the conserved cysteine through the conserved F or W. Fields, in order: clone size, D gene, J gene, V gene, CDR3 DNA, CDR3 protein. A D gene is named only where the DNA matches it firmly. Clone size is stated in some rows and not others, as once, few, many or a class when expanded.

>once|.|TRBJ1-1|TRBV2
TGTGCCAGCAATGTTATAGGGGTTGACACTGAAGCTTTCTTT
CASNVIGVDTEAFF
>.|TRBD1|TRBJ1-4|TRBV18
TGTGCCAGCTCATCGGACAGGGAGCATTCAACTAATGAAAAACTGTTTTTT
CASSSDREHSTNEKLFF
>.|.|TRBJ2-1|TRBV11-2
TGTGCCAGCAGTTCGACTGTTGGAGCCCATGAGCAGTTCTTC
CASSSTVGAHEQFF
>.|.|TRBJ1-1|TRBV12-3/TRBV12-4
TGTGCCAGCAGTTACCGGGGCAGGGGTGAAGCTTTCTTT
CASSYRGRGEAFF
>.|.|TRBJ2-1|TRBV7-8
TGTGCCAGCAGCCCCCATTACAATGAGCAGTTCTTC
CASSPHYNEQFF
>.|.|TRBJ2-7|TRBV11-2
TGTGCCAGCAGCCTCCCTAGGGGGGAGGGTCCCTCCTACGAGCAGTACTTC
CASSLPRGEGPSYEQYF
>.|.|TRBJ1-2|TRBV3-1/TRBV3-2
TGTGCCAGGGGGTTGAGGGAAAAAGCTAACTATGGCTACACCTTC
CARGLREKANYGYTF
>.|TRBD1|TRBJ2-4|TRBV6-5
TGTGCCAGCAGCGACAGGGGTGGAAACATTCAGTACTTC
CASSDRGGNIQYF
>.|.|TRBJ1-2|TRBV29-1
TGCAGCGTTCCTGGCTTCTCTAACTATGGCTACACCTTC
CSVPGFSNYGYTF
>.|.|TRBJ2-2|TRBV7-2
TGTGCCAGCAGCTTAGGAGGTCCGGGCACCGGGGAGCTGTTTTTT
CASSLGGPGTGELFF
>.|.|TRBJ1-4|TRBV21-1
TGTGCCAGCAGCAAATCGGACAGGGGGCCTGCAACTAATGAAAAACTGTTTTTT
CASSKSDRGPATNEKLFF
>.|TRBD1|TRBJ2-2|TRBV10-2
TGCGCCAGCACAGGGGGCGCCGGTTGGGACGGGGAGCTGTTTTTT
CASTGGAGWDGELFF
>.|TRBD1|TRBJ1-6|TRBV28
TGTGCCAGCAGTTTATTAAGGGACAGCCTAACTAATAATTCACCCCTCCACTTT
CASSLLRDSLTNNSPLHF
>.|.|TRBJ1-1|TRBV5-1
TGCGCCAGCAGCTTGGTTCCAGGAGGGAACACTGAAGCTTTCTTT
CASSLVPGGNTEAFF
>.|.|TRBJ2-5|TRBV6-2/TRBV6-3
TGTGCCAGCAGTTACTCTGGGCGAGGGTTGCAAGAGACCCAGTACTTC
CASSYSGRGLQETQYF
>.|.|TRBJ1-2|TRBV14
TGTGCCAGCAGCCAGGAAGGCCTCCGGCGGGGCTACACCTTC
CASSQEGLRRGYTF
>.|.|TRBJ1-6|TRBV7-2
TGTGCCAGCAGCTTAGCCCCCTCTAGCAATTCACCCCTCCACTTT
CASSLAPSSNSPLHF
>.|.|TRBJ1-5|TRBV6-1
TGTGCCAGCAGTGAAGTCGGCAGAGCAAGCGATCAGCCCCAGCATTTT
CASSEVGRASDQPQHF
>.|.|TRBJ1-5|TRBV30
TGTGCCTGGTCTCAGGGAAGAAGGGGCCAGCCCCAGCATTTT
CAWSQGRRGQPQHF
>.|TRBD2|TRBJ2-3|TRBV7-2
TGTGCCAGCAGCGCTAGCGGGGTGAGCACAGATACGCAGTATTTT
CASSASGVSTDTQYF
>.|.|TRBJ2-7|TRBV7-2
TGTGCCAGCAGCTTTCGGGGAAGACGGGACGAGCAGTACTTC
CASSFRGRRDEQYF
>.|.|TRBJ1-1|TRBV4-2
TGTGCCAGCAGCCAAGAACAGAAGACTGAAGCTTTCTTT
CASSQEQKTEAFF
>.|.|TRBJ1-1|TRBV7-2
TGTGCCAGCAGCTCAACCTTCGGGGCTGAAGCTTTCTTT
CASSSTFGAEAFF
>.|.|TRBJ1-5|TRBV7-2
TGTGCCAGCAGCTCTCAGGGTAATCAGCCCCAGCATTTT
CASSSQGNQPQHF
>few|.|TRBJ1-6|TRBV7-3
TGTGCCAGCAGCCCGAATGTCCAGGGTTATTCACCCCTCCACTTT
CASSPNVQGYSPLHF
>few|.|TRBJ1-1|TRBV21-1
TGTGCCAGCAGCAAAGACAGGGCCCCTGAAGCTTTCTTT
CASSKDRAPEAFF
>.|.|TRBJ1-1|TRBV11-2
TGTGCCAGCAGGAGAATGAGCACTGAAGCTTTCTTT
CASRRMSTEAFF
>.|TRBD1|TRBJ1-1|TRBV2
TGTGCCAGCAGGGGGGACAGGGGTGAAGCTTTCTTT
CASRGDRGEAFF
>.|.|TRBJ2-2|TRBV2
TGTGCCAGCAGTGCCCCCTCGGACAGACCGAACACCGGGGAGCTGTTTTTT
CASSAPSDRPNTGELFF
>.|TRBD1|TRBJ2-7|TRBV25-1
TGTGCCAGCAGTGAGCACTCTGGACAGGCGACGACCTACGAGCAGTACTTC
CASSEHSGQATTYEQYF
>.|TRBD2|TRBJ2-7|TRBV2
TGTGCCAGCAGTGATAGTTCTAGCGGGGGGTACGAGCAGTACTTC
CASSDSSSGGYEQYF
>.|TRBD1|TRBJ1-2|TRBV30
TGTGCCGGCGAAAAGGGGGCTAACGGCCCTGGCTACACCTTC
CAGEKGANGPGYTF
>.|.|TRBJ1-2|TRBV28
TGTGCCAGCATCCGAAACGGAGACTCAGCTAACTATGGCTACACCTTC
CASIRNGDSANYGYTF
>.|.|TRBJ1-6|TRBV7-2
TGTGCCAGCAACCCCGACGGGAATTCACCCCTCCACTTT
CASNPDGNSPLHF
>.|.|TRBJ2-1|TRBV6-1
TGTGCCAGCAGTGAAGGTGGGGAACGGGAGAATGAGCAGTTCTTC
CASSEGGERENEQFF
>few|TRBD2|TRBJ2-1|TRBV9
TGTGCCAGCAGCGTAGCCCAGCGGGGGAGCGATGAGCAGTTCTTC
CASSVAQRGSDEQFF
>.|TRBD2|TRBJ2-5|TRBV19
TGTGCCAGTAGTATAGTTTGGGCTAGCGGGGAACAAGAGACCCAGTACTTC
CASSIVWASGEQETQYF
>.|TRBD1|TRBJ2-1|TRBV7-2
TGTGCCAGCGGTGACTATCCGGGACAGGGTTTCAATGAGCAGTTCTTC
CASGDYPGQGFNEQFF
>.|.|TRBJ1-2|TRBV7-2
TGTGCCAGCAGCTTAGCGCGGCGGGGGGCAATTGGCTACACCTTC
CASSLARRGAIGYTF
>once|.|TRBJ2-1|TRBV7-2
TGTGCCAGCAGACGACAGAGCTCCTACAATGAGCAGTTCTTC
CASRRQSSYNEQFF
>.|.|TRBJ1-1|TRBV21-1
TGTGCCAGCAGCAAAGGGATGACAGGGGCCCCCACTGAAGCTTTCTTT
CASSKGMTGAPTEAFF
>.|TRBD1|TRBJ2-4|TRBV18
TGTGCCAGCTCACTCATACAGGGGGAAGCCAAAAACATTCAGTACTTC
CASSLIQGEAKNIQYF
>.|TRBD2|TRBJ2-1|TRBV29-1
TGCAGCGTTGAGGGTTCACTAGCGGGAGGAACCTACAATGAGCAGTTCTTC
CSVEGSLAGGTYNEQFF